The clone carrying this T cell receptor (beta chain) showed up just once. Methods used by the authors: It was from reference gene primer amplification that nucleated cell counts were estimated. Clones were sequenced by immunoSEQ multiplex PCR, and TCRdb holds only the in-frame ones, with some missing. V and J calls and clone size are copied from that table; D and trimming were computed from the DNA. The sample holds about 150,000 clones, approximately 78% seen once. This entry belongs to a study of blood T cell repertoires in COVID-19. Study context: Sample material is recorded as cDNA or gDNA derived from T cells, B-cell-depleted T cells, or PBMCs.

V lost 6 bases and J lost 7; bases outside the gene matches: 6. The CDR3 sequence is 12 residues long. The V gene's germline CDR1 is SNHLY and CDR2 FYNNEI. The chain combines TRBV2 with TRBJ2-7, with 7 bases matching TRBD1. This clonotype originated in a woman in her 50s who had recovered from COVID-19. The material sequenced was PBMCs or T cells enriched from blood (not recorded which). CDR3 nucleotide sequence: TGTGCCAGCAGCGAGGGACAGAGAGAGCAGTACGTC. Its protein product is CASSEGQREQYV.